The rows below give T cell receptor beta chains drawn from one sample of a study of identifying expanded T cells in peripheral blood. TCRdb's table, derived via immunoSEQ multiplex PCR, lists solely in-frame clones and lacks some. Among around 130,000 clones, around 88% were seen once, and the ten largest hold 7.5% to 9%. Sequenced input: blood. These TCRs come from a person between 18 and 70 years old in good health. The CDR3 runs from the conserved cysteine through the conserved F or W. The order of the fields is V gene, clone size, D gene, J gene, CDR3 protein, CDR3 DNA. A D gene is named only where the DNA matches it firmly. Clone size appears in some rows only: once, few, many, or a class for an expanded clone.

TRBV19	-	-	TRBJ1-5	CASSISGVQPQHF	TGTGCCAGTAGTATATCCGGCGTTCAGCCCCAGCATTTT
TRBV7-3	-	TRBD1	TRBJ1-1	CASSRTGLDTEAFF	TGTGCCAGCAGCAGGACAGGGTTGGATACTGAAGCTTTCTTT
TRBV6-5	-	TRBD2	TRBJ2-5	CASRPPPGGAETQYF	TGTGCCAGCAGACCTCCTCCGGGAGGCGCGGAGACCCAGTACTTC
TRBV7-6	-	TRBD2	TRBJ2-3	CASSLTGGGADTQYF	TGTGCCAGCAGCTTAACCGGGGGGGGCGCCGATACGCAGTATTTT
TRBV7-7	-	-	TRBJ2-5	CASSLGPIQETQYF	TGTGCCAGCAGCTTAGGTCCGATCCAAGAGACCCAGTACTTC
TRBV7-3	-	-	TRBJ1-2	CASSPSGPGSGGYTF	TGTGCCAGCAGCCCGAGCGGTCCGGGTTCGGGGGGCTACACCTTC
TRBV27	-	TRBD1	TRBJ2-7	CASTTPGTAWHEQYF	TGTGCCAGCACCACCCCCGGGACAGCTTGGCACGAGCAGTACTTC
TRBV19	-	TRBD1	TRBJ1-2	CASTYSGQGAPNYGYTF	TGTGCCAGTACTTATTCAGGACAGGGGGCACCTAACTATGGCTACACCTTC
TRBV2	-	TRBD2	TRBJ2-1	CASSEALLAGGWSVNEQFF	TGTGCCAGCAGTGAAGCGCTGCTAGCGGGGGGCTGGTCCGTAAATGAGCAGTTCTTC
TRBV11-1	-	-	TRBJ1-6	CASSLLGQNSPLHF	TGTGCCAGCAGCCTCCTGGGCCAAAATTCACCCCTCCACTTT
TRBV6-6	-	-	TRBJ2-2	CASMRTGRAGELFF	TGTGCCAGCATGCGGACAGGGAGGGCCGGGGAGCTGTTTTTT
TRBV21-1	-	-	TRBJ2-1	CASRPDTSSCNEQFF	TGTGCCAGCAGACCCGATACTAGCTCCTGCAATGAGCAGTTCTTC
TRBV29-1	-	TRBD2	TRBJ2-5	CSAPGLAGETQYF	TGCAGCGCTCCGGGACTAGCGGGAGAGACCCAGTACTTC
TRBV27	-	-	TRBJ2-1	CATMGLGGSNEQFF	TGTGCCACCATGGGTCTTGGAGGTAGCAATGAGCAGTTCTTC
TRBV12-5	-	-	TRBJ2-5	CASGWGLQETQYF	TGTGCTAGTGGTTGGGGACTCCAAGAGACCCAGTACTTC
TRBV27	-	TRBD1	TRBJ1-2	CASSFTSGTGYGYTF	TGTGCCAGCAGTTTCACCTCCGGGACAGGGTATGGCTACACCTTC
TRBV27	-	-	TRBJ1-1	CASSFSSKGNTEAFF	TGTGCCAGCAGCTTTAGTTCGAAAGGTAACACTGAAGCTTTCTTT
TRBV23-1	-	-	TRBJ2-2	CASSNWLGQGETGELFF	TGCGCCAGCAGTAATTGGTTGGGACAAGGGGAGACCGGGGAGCTGTTTTTT
TRBV18	-	-	TRBJ1-4	CASSSFGEKLFF	TGTGCCAGCTCATCTTTTGGGGAAAAACTGTTTTTT
TRBV19	-	TRBD1	TRBJ2-5	CASNRDRQETQYF	TGTGCCAGTAACCGGGACAGACAAGAGACCCAGTACTTC
TRBV7-3	once	-	TRBJ2-1	CASSSRSTNEQFF	TGTGCCAGCAGCTCCCGATCCACCAATGAGCAGTTCTTC
TRBV27	-	TRBD1	TRBJ1-5	CASSFGQGNQPQHF	TGTGCCAGCAGTTTTGGACAGGGCAATCAGCCCCAGCATTTT
TRBV14	once	TRBD1	TRBJ1-2	CASSQDPGQGRSYYGYTF	TGTGCCAGCAGCCAAGATCCCGGACAGGGGCGATCTTACTATGGCTACACCTTC
TRBV6-1	-	-	TRBJ2-7	CASSDDRYLSYEQYF	TGTGCCAGCAGCGACGACAGGTACCTTTCCTACGAGCAGTACTTC
TRBV6-5	-	-	TRBJ2-7	CASWGASDSYEQYF	TGTGCCAGCTGGGGGGCTAGCGACTCCTACGAGCAGTACTTC
TRBV7-8	-	TRBD1	TRBJ1-6	CASSEQGAPPLHF	TGTGCCAGCAGCGAACAGGGGGCCCCGCCCCTCCACTTT
TRBV19	-	-	TRBJ2-1	CASSTPLGSYNEQFF	TGTGCCAGTAGTACGCCGCTGGGCTCCTACAATGAGCAGTTCTTC
TRBV6-1	-	TRBD2	TRBJ2-1	CASSKASGGFYNEQFF	TGTGCCAGCAGTAAAGCTAGCGGGGGGTTCTACAATGAGCAGTTCTTC
TRBV5-1	-	TRBD1	TRBJ1-2	CASSLYGTSATQGARGYTF	TGCGCCAGCAGCTTGTATGGCACATCCGCAACGCAGGGGGCGCGAGGCTACACCTTC
TRBV11-2	-	TRBD2	TRBJ2-1	CASSLGAGGLNEQFF	TGTGCCAGCAGCTTAGGAGCGGGGGGCCTCAATGAGCAGTTCTTC
TRBV9	-	-	TRBJ1-4	CASSVSTNEKLFF	TGTGCCAGCAGCGTTTCAACTAATGAAAAACTGTTTTTT
TRBV19	-	TRBD1	TRBJ1-2	CASSPWDSLQNYGYTF	TGTGCCAGTAGTCCATGGGACAGCCTCCAGAACTATGGCTACACCTTC